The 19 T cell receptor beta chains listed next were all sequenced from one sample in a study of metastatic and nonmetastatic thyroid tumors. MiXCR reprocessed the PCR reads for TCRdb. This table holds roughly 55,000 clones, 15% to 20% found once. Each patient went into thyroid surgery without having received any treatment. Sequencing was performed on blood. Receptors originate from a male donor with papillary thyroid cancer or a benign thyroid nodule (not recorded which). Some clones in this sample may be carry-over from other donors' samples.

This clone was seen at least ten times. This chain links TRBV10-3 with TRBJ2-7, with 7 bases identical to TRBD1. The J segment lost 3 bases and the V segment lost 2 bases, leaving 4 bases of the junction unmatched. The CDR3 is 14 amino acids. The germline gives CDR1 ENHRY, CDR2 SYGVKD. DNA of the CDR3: TGTGCCATCAGTGAGGGCAGGGGGAGCTACGAGCAGTACTTC. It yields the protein CAISEGRGSYEQYF.

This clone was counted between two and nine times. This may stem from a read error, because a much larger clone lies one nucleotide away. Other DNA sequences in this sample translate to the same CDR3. The CDR3 is CASSSTGTGELFF. CDR3 nucleotides: TGCGCCAGCAGTTCTACTGGGACCGGTGAGCTGTTTTTT. The chain carries TRBV10-2 and TRBJ2-2; D tentatively fits TRBD1 or TRBD2 (5 bases each). The germline CDR1 and CDR2 sequences are WSHSY and SAAADI. The CDR3 has 13 amino acids.

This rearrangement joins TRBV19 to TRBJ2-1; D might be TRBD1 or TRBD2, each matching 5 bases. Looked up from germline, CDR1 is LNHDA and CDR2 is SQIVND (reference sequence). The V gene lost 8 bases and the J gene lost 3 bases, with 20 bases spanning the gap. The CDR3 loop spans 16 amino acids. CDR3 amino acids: CASRPTMLGDYNEQFF. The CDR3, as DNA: TGTGCCAGTCGTCCCACCATGTTGGGGGACTACAATGAGCAGTTCTTC.

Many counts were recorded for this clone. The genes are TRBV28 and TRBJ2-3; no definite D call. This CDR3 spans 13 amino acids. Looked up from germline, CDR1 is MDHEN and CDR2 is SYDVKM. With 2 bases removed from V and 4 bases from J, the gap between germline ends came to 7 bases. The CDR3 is CASSLDGADTQYF. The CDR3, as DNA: TGTGCCAGCAGTTTAGACGGAGCAGATACGCAGTATTTT.

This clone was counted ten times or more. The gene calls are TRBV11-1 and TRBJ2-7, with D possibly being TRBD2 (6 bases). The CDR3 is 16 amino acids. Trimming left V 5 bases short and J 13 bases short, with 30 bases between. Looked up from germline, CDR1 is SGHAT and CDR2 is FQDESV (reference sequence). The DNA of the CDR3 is TGTGCCAGCAGCCCCCCCCCGGGGAGGTCTCTAGCCCACCCATACGTC. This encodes CASSPPPGRSLAHPYV.

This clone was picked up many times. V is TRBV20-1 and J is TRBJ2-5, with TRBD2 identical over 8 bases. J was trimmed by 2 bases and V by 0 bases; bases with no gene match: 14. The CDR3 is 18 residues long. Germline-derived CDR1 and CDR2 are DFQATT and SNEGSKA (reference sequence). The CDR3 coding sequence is TGCAGTGCTAGAGATCCTGGGGCAAAGCGGGGGATTCAAGAGACCCAGTACTTC. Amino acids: CSARDPGAKRGIQETQYF.

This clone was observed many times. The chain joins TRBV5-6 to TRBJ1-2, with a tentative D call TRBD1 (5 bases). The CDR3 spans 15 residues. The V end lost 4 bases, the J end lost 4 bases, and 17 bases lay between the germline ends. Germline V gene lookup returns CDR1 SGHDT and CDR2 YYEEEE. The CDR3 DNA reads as TGTGCCAGCAGCCTTATCCGGGGGGACCCCTATGGCTACACCTTC. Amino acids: CASSLIRGDPYGYTF.

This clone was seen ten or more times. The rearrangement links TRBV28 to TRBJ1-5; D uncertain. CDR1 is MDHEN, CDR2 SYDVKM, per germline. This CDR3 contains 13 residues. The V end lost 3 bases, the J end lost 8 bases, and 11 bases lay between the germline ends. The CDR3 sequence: CASSLGFPEPQHF. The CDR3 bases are TGTGCCAGCAGTTTGGGGTTCCCTGAGCCCCAGCATTTT. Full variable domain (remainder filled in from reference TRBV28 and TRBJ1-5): DVKVTQSSRYLVKRTGEKVFLECVQDMDHENMFWYRQDPGLGLRLIYFSYDVKMKEKGDIPEGYSVSREKKERFSLILESASTNQTSMYLCASSLGFPEPQHFGDGTRLSIL.

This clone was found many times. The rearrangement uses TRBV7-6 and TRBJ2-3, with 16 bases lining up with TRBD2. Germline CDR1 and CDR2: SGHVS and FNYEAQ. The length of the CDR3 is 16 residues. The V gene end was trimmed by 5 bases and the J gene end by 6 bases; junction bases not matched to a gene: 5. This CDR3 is CASSMGLAGGLDTQYF. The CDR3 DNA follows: TGTGCCAGCAGCATGGGACTAGCGGGAGGGTTGGATACGCAGTATTTT.

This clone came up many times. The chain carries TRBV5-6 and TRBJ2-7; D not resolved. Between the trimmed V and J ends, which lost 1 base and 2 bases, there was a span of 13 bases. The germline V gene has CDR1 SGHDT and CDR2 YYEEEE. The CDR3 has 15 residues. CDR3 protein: CASSLLVLTPYEQYV. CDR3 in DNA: TGTGCCAGCAGCTTGTTGGTTCTCACCCCCTACGAGCAGTACGTC.

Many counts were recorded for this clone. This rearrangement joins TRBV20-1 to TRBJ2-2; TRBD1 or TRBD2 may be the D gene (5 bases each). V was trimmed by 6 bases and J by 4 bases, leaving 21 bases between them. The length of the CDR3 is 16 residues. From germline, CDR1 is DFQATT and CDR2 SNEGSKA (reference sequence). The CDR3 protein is CSALTGLRVGTGELFF. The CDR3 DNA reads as TGCAGTGCGCTAACAGGACTTCGCGTCGGCACCGGGGAGCTGTTTTTT.

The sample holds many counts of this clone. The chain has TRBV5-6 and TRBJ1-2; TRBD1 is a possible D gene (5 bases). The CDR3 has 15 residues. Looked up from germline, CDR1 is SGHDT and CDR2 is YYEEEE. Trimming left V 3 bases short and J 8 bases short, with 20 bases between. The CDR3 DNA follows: TGTGCCAGCAGCTGGGTAGGGGCGGTGGATATCGGCTACACCTTC. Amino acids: CASSWVGAVDIGYTF.

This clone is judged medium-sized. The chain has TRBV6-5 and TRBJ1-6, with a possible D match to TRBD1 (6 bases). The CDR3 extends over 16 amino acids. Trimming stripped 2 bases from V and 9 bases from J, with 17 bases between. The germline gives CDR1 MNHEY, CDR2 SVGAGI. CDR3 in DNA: TGTGCCAGCAGTTACGGAAACCGGGACACAGGTTCACCCCTCCACTTT. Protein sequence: CASSYGNRDTGSPLHF.

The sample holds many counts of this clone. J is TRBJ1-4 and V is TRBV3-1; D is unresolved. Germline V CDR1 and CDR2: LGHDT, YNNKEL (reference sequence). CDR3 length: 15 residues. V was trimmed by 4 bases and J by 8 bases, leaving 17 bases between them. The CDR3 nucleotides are TGTGCCAGCAGCCCTTTTCGAGAAGAGTGGGAAAAACTGTTTTTT. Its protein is CASSPFREEWEKLFF.

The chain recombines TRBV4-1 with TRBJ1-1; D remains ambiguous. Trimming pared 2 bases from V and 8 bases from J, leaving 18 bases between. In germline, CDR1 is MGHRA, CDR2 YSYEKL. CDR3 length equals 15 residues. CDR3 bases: TGCGCCAGCAGCCAATATTGGCCGGTGCCTTACGAAGCTTTCTTT. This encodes CASSQYWPVPYEAFF.

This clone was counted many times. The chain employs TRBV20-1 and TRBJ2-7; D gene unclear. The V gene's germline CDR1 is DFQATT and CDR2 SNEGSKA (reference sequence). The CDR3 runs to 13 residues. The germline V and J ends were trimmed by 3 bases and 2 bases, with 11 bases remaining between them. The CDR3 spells CSARSSATYEQYV. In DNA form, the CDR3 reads TGCAGTGCTAGGTCTTCAGCTACCTACGAGCAGTACGTC.

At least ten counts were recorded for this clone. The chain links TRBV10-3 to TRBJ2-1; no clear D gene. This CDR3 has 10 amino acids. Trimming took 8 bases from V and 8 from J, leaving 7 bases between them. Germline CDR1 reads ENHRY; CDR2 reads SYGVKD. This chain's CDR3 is CAIGSDEQFF. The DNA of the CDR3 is TGTGCCATCGGCTCTGATGAGCAGTTCTTC.

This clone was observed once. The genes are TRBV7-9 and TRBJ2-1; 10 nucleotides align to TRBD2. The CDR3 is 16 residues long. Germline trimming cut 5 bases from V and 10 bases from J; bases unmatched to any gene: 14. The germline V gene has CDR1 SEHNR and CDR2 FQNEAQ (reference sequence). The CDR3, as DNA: TGTGCCAGCAGCCCGCCCGCAGCGGGAGGGCCAAAGGAGCAGTTCTTC. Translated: CASSPPAAGGPKEQFF.

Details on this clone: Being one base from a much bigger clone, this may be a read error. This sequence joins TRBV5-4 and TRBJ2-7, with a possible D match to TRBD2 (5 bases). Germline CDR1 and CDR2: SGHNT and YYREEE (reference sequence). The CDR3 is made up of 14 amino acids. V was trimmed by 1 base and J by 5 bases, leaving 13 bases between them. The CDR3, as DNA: TGTGCCAGCAGCTTGATGGGGAGCGCCCACGAGCAGTACTTC. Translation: CASSLMGSAHEQYF.